A selection of T cell receptor beta chains follows, all from one sample in a study of technical replicates of blood from a handful of donors. The method was immunoSEQ multiplex PCR; TCRdb's version includes in-frame clones alone and lacks a portion of them. The sample has around 70,000 clones, just under 95% seen once. The sequencing sample was made of T cells isolated from PBMCs. The receptor set was obtained from a human donor in good health. CDR3s include the opening cysteine and the closing phenylalanine or tryptophan. A D gene is named only where the DNA matches it firmly. Some rows have no size entry. The others give once, few or many, or a class for an expanded clone.

TRBJ1-4 | TRBV15 | NA | NA | TGTGCCACCAGTCAAGGGGGGGATAGTGAAAAACTGTTTTTT | CATSQGGDSEKLFF
TRBJ2-1 | TRBV27 | NA | TRBD2 | TGTGCCAGCAGGACCAGCAGAGGGACTAGCGGGAGAGGTGAGCAGTTCTTC | CASRTSRGTSGRGEQFF
TRBJ1-2 | TRBV28 | once | TRBD1 | TGTGCCACCAGTAGGGGGCAGGGCTACACCTTC | CATSRGQGYTF
TRBJ1-4 | TRBV5-3 | NA | NA | TGTGCCAGAAGCTTTCTTGAAAAACTGTTTTTT | CARSFLEKLFF
TRBJ2-3 | TRBV30 | NA | TRBD1 | TGTGCCTGGAGTATCGGGACAGGGGGCACAGATACGCAGTATTTT | CAWSIGTGGTDTQYF
TRBJ2-1 | TRBV27 | once | NA | TGTGCCAGCAGTTTAGGGGGCCAACGGTACAATGAGCAGTTCTTC | CASSLGGQRYNEQFF
TRBJ2-5 | TRBV11-2 | NA | NA | TGTGCCAGCAGCTTGGACTCTCTGGGGGAGACCCAGTACTTC | CASSLDSLGETQYF
TRBJ1-5 | TRBV12-5 | once | NA | TGTGCTAGTGGTTTCGCTCTCGGAGGCGGCGCGGAAGGCAATCAGCCCCAGCATTTT | CASGFALGGGAEGNQPQHF
TRBJ2-7 | TRBV4-3 | NA | TRBD2 | TGCGCCAGCAGCCAAGTGGCGGGAGGGCCTAGGTACGAGCAGTACTTC | CASSQVAGGPRYEQYF
TRBJ1-1 | TRBV5-5 | NA | TRBD1 | TGTGCCAGCGACAGGGGGAGCACTGAAGCTTTCTTT | CASDRGSTEAFF
TRBJ2-6 | TRBV6-5 | NA | NA | TGTGCCAGCAGTTACTCCCTTGAGGGGGCCAACGTCCTGACTTTC | CASSYSLEGANVLTF
TRBJ2-7 | TRBV12-2 | few | NA | TGTGCAAGTCGCCCTAGGACAGTTGTATACGAGCAGTACTTC | CASRPRTVVYEQYF
TRBJ2-1 | TRBV4-1 | NA | NA | TGCGCCAGCAGCCAAGGACTCGGACTTGGGAGCTACAATGAGCAGTTCTTC | CASSQGLGLGSYNEQFF
TRBJ1-1 | TRBV6-5 | NA | NA | TGTGCCAGCAGTTACTTCACAGGGCTGGGCACTGAAGCTTTCTTT | CASSYFTGLGTEAFF
TRBJ1-1 | TRBV30 | NA | TRBD1 | TGTGCCTGGAGTAGGGACAGGGGTACTGAAGCTTTCTTT | CAWSRDRGTEAFF
TRBJ2-5 | TRBV5-1 | NA | TRBD2 | TGCGCCAGCAGCTACCTAGCGGGAGAAGAGACCCAGTACTTC | CASSYLAGEETQYF
TRBJ2-1 | TRBV15 | once | TRBD2 | TGTGCCACCAGCAGAGTGCTGACTAGCGGGAGGATATCCAATGAGCAGTTCTTC | CATSRVLTSGRISNEQFF
TRBJ2-1 | TRBV7-9 | NA | TRBD2 | TGTGCCAGCAGCTTAGTCGTATTGAGGACTAGCGGGAAGGCTGAGCAGTTCTTC | CASSLVVLRTSGKAEQFF
TRBJ2-2 | TRBV28 | NA | NA | TGTGCCAGCAGTTTAAGTCTCGGGAACACCGGGGAGCTGTTTTTT | CASSLSLGNTGELFF
TRBJ2-3 | TRBV5-1 | NA | TRBD2 | TGCGCCAGCAGCTTGGGGCTAGCGGGATCGGATACGCAGTATTTT | CASSLGLAGSDTQYF
TRBJ2-7 | TRBV4-1 | NA | NA | TGCGCCAGCAGCCAAGGGACTACCTACGAGCAGTACTTC | CASSQGTTYEQYF
TRBJ2-7 | TRBV20-1 | NA | NA | TGCAGTGCAGACAAGACCTACGAGCAGTACTTC | CSADKTYEQYF
TRBJ2-3 | TRBV19 | NA | NA | TGTGCCAGTCACCGTCGGGGCACAGATACGCAGTATTTT | CASHRRGTDTQYF
TRBJ2-3 | TRBV18 | NA | NA | TGTGCCAGCTCACCATTAACAGGTGAGCCAGATACGCAGTATTTT | CASSPLTGEPDTQYF